Below are 11 T cell receptor beta chains sequenced from a single sample in a study of blood T cells in healthy people across ages. The use of a sample-barcoded 5' primer and a J-beta primer mix characterized a second PCR of 7 to 11 cycles. TCRdb analysed the 5' RACE reads with MiXCR anew, one entry per CDR3 protein. The sample shows 540,000 or so distinct CDR3 sequences, under 30% of them seen only once. These same data were also listed under a study on T cells of mothers and their children.

Sequencing was carried out using blood. The receptor source for this set is a boy aged 5-17 years in good health.

The rearrangement links TRBV12-3 or TRBV12-4 to TRBJ2-1, with 8 positions matching TRBD1. The V and J ends lost 1 base and 3 bases, in that order; junction bases with no gene match: 5. The CDR3 contains 16 residues. In DNA, the CDR3 is TGTGCCAGCAGTTTAGTGCAGGGGGCTGGCTACAATGAGCAGTTCTTC. It codes for CASSLVQGAGYNEQFF.

This rearrangement joins TRBV7-8 to TRBJ2-5, with D tentatively TRBD1 or TRBD2 (6 bases each). This CDR3 contains 16 residues. Trimming took 0 bases from V and 6 from J, leaving 17 bases between them. Per germline, CDR1 SGHVS and CDR2 FQNEAQ. The CDR3 DNA reads as TGTGCCAGCAGCTTAGCCTTAGGGGGGACCCCGCAGACCCAGTACTTC. This codes for CASSLALGGTPQTQYF. The variable domain in full, with the rest retrieved from reference TRBV7-8 and TRBJ2-5, is GAGVSQSPRYKVAKRGQDVALRCDPISGHVSLFWYQQALGQGPEFLTYFQNEAQLDKSGLPSDRFFAERPEGSVSTLKIQRTQQEDSAVYLCASSLALGGTPQTQYFGPGTRLLVL.

This chain joins TRBV19 and TRBJ1-5, with D tentatively TRBD1 (6 bases). CDR1 is LNHDA and CDR2 is SQIVND in the germline V gene (reference sequence). Between the trimmed V and J ends, which lost 5 bases and 3 bases, there was a span of 17 bases. CDR3 length: 16 residues. The CDR3 coding sequence is TGTGCCAGTAGTTCGTCCCCCGGGACACCCAATCAGCCCCAGCATTTT. Translated, it gives CASSSSPGTPNQPQHF. Combining the CDR3 with reference TRBV19 and TRBJ1-5 gives the whole variable domain DGGITQSPKYLFRKEGQNVTLSCEQNLNHDAMYWYRQDPGQGLRLIYYSQIVNDFQKGDIAEGYSVSREKKESFPLTVTSAQKNPTAFYLCASSSSPGTPNQPQHFGDGTRLSIL.

This clonotype was counted a few times. The genes are TRBV4-3 and TRBJ2-4; D perhaps matches TRBD2 (6 bases). Germline assignment: CDR1 LGHNA and CDR2 YSLEER. The CDR3 is 13 amino acids. Trimming shortened V by 1 base and J by 10 bases, and 11 bases separated the two germline ends. As DNA, the CDR3 is TGCGCCAGCAGCCAAGTAAAGGGGACTATTCAGTACTTC. Translated, it gives CASSQVKGTIQYF.

This clonotype was seen repeatedly, ten times or more. Here the CDR3 reads CASSQGTGHTDTQYF. In nucleotides, the CDR3 is TGCGCCAGCAGCCAAGGGACAGGGCACACAGATACGCAGTATTTT. This rearrangement joins TRBV4-1 to TRBJ2-3; 8 nucleotides align to TRBD1. J was trimmed by 2 bases and V by 1 base; bases with no gene match: 2. Germline V gene data show CDR1 as MGHRA and CDR2 as YSYEKL. The CDR3 consists of 15 residues.

The genes are TRBV12-3 or TRBV12-4 and TRBJ1-4; 8 nucleotides match TRBD1. This CDR3 has 13 residues. V shed 6 bases and J 8 bases; nucleotides not matched to a gene: 5. The CDR3 bases are TGTGCCAGCAGCTTTAGACAGGGGGAAAAACTGTTTTTT. Its translation: CASSFRQGEKLFF.

On this clonotype itself: A much larger clone differs from this one at a single base, so this may be a read error. The chain employs TRBV20-1 and TRBJ2-5; TRBD2 matches at 7 bases. The CDR3 is made up of 12 amino acids. CDR1 is DFQATT, CDR2 SNEGSKA, per germline (reference sequence). Unmatched junction bases numbered 1, after V lost 3 bases and J lost 3 bases. The CDR3 protein is CSASAGEETQYF. The CDR3 bases are TGCAGTGCTAGTGCGGGAGAAGAGACCCAGTACTTC.

This chain links TRBV4-1 with TRBJ1-2, with 7 bases fitting TRBD1. The CDR3 spans 15 residues. In germline, CDR1 is MGHRA, CDR2 YSYEKL. V shed 2 bases, J shed 2 bases, and the junction held 5 bases outside the gene matches. The CDR3 nucleotides are TGCGCCAGCAGCCAACCTCTGACAGGGAACTATGGCTACACCTTC. It specifies CASSQPLTGNYGYTF.

This rearrangement joins TRBV12-3 or TRBV12-4 to TRBJ2-5, with D maybe TRBD1 (6 bases). Trimming took 4 bases from V and 5 from J, leaving 11 bases between them. The CDR3 is made up of 13 amino acids. In DNA form, the CDR3 reads TGTGCCAGCAGTTCCCCCCAGGGGGAGACCCAGTACTTC. Its translation: CASSSPQGETQYF.

Many counts were recorded for this clonotype. This sequence joins TRBV20-1 and TRBJ2-7; the match to TRBD2 covers 11 bases. This CDR3 has 15 amino acids. Trimming at V came to 6 bases and at J to 3 bases, leaving 10 bases not matched to a gene. The V gene's germline CDR1 is DFQATT and CDR2 SNEGSKA (reference sequence). The CDR3 bases are TGCAGTGCCAGACCGATACTAGCGGGGGACTACGAGCAGTACTTC. Translated: CSARPILAGDYEQYF.

The J gene is TRBJ1-3, the V gene TRBV27; the D gene is possibly TRBD1 (5 bases). CDR1 and CDR2 (germline): MNHEY, SMNVEV (reference sequence). This CDR3 comprises 15 residues. V lost 6 bases to trimming and J lost 1 base, with 13 bases between them. The CDR3 here is CASRPLGGSGNTIYF. CDR3 DNA: TGTGCCAGCAGGCCCCTGGGGGGGTCTGGAAACACCATATATTTT.